One and the same sample provided the 2 T cell receptor beta chains below, sequenced in a study of T cells in Graves' hyperthyroidism and ophthalmopathy. It was RNA transcripts that yielded the amplified TCR beta CDR3 regions. The study used the HTBI primer set for a first-round RT-PCR of the TCR CDR3. TCRdb called the multiplex PCR reads again in MiXCR, with one record for every CDR3 protein. The table has fewer than 400,000 distinct CDR3 sequences, around 14% seen once. Material for sequencing was blood. The receptors here all came from a woman aged 18-29 years with Graves' hyperthyroidism that later progressed to Graves' ophthalmopathy.

The rearrangement links TRBV7-6 to TRBJ2-6; D is uncertain. Germline V CDR1 and CDR2: SGHVS, FNYEAQ. CDR3 length equals 16 residues. V lost 1 base to trimming and J lost 2 bases, with 9 bases between them. In DNA, the CDR3 is TGTGCCAGCAGCTTAGGGTCCTTCCCTGGGGCCAACGTCCTGACTTTC. Its protein product is CASSLGSFPGANVLTF.

This clonotype was seen many times. This chain connects TRBV28 to TRBJ2-7, with 7 bases fitting TRBD1. Germline V gene lookup returns CDR1 MDHEN and CDR2 SYDVKM. Trimming cost V 6 bases and J 9 bases; bases outside gene matches: 2. This CDR3 comprises 10 residues. The CDR3 loop is CASSTGVQYF. The CDR3 DNA is TGTGCCAGCAGCACAGGGGTGCAGTACTTC.